This T cell receptor (beta chain) originates from a study of blood T cell repertoires in COVID-19. On the study more broadly: COVID-19 samples, acute and convalescent, were from the United States, Italy and Spain. The analysed material was cDNA or gDNA that came from T cells, B-cell-depleted T cells, or PBMCs.

Germline V gene data show CDR1 as SQVTM and CDR2 as ANQGSEA. CDR3 size: 14 residues. V dropped 6 bases and J dropped 0 bases, with 13 bases sitting between them. Original handling: Estimates of nucleated cell counts were drawn from the amplification of reference gene primers. The method was immunoSEQ multiplex PCR; TCRdb's version includes in-frame clones alone and lacks a portion of them. That table furnishes V, J and clone size, whereas the DNA furnished D and trimming. The top ten clones hold roughly 13% of a sample with some 180,000 clones, around 80% of them seen once. The source of this sequence is a human donor in a cohort sampled during active COVID-19. Source material: peripheral blood. The V call is TRBV29-1, the J call TRBJ2-3, with D unresolved. The CDR3 region is CSVSRVASTDTQYF. The DNA for the CDR3 is TGCAGCGTATCTAGAGTTGCTAGCACAGATACGCAGTATTTT.